These 7 T cell receptor beta chains share one sample of origin, sequenced in a study of technical replicates of blood from a handful of donors (dated by TCRdb to about 2017). The protocol used for the library was the immunoSEQ multiplex PCR assay. TCRdb took this table from immuneACCESS and kept in-frame rearrangements with V and J called. Such tables lack part of the clones; where checked against another copy, unresolved V genes explain under half of the gap, and the rest is unexplained. This sample gives approximately 70,000 clones in total; roughly 96% of them show up just once. The ten largest clonotypes hold over 0.2% of the sample. The material sequenced was T cells isolated from PBMCs. The receptors stem from a human donor in good health.

J is TRBJ1-5 and V is TRBV28; possible D gene TRBD1, 6 bases. V lost 6 bases, J lost 2 bases, and 23 bases lay in between. The CDR3 loop spans 18 amino acids. The germline CDR1 and CDR2 sequences are MDHEN and SYDVKM. The CDR3 reads CASSSWDMGLNGNQPQHF. In DNA, the CDR3 is TGTGCCAGCAGCAGCTGGGACATGGGCTTGAATGGCAATCAGCCCCAGCATTTT.

The chain links TRBV6-5 to TRBJ1-6; possible D gene TRBD1, 5 bases. Germline V gives CDR1 MNHEY, CDR2 SVGAGI. The CDR3 length is 14 residues. The V gene lost 5 bases and the J gene lost 6 bases, with 11 bases spanning the gap. The CDR3 is CASSHRSGNSPLHF. The CDR3 DNA is TGTGCCAGCAGTCACAGGTCGGGTAATTCACCCCTCCACTTT.

The chain is built from TRBV20-1 and TRBJ2-3; a weak D match, TRBD2 (5 bases). V gave up 6 bases and J gave up 11 bases, with 15 bases separating them. The germline CDR1 and CDR2 sequences are DFQATT and SNEGSKA (reference sequence). CDR3 size: 11 residues. CDR3 protein: CSAGDYPRQYF. The CDR3 DNA sequence: TGCAGTGCCGGTGACTACCCAAGGCAGTATTTT.

This sequence joins TRBV29-1 and TRBJ2-7; maybe TRBD1 (5 bases). The V end lost 2 bases, the J end lost 7 bases, and 15 bases lay between the germline ends. This CDR3 region has 13 residues. Germline V lookup: CDR1 SQVTM, CDR2 ANQGSEA. The CDR3 DNA is TGCAGCGTTGAATTTGACTGGCCAGGGGAGCAGTACTTC. This codes for CSVEFDWPGEQYF.

The rearrangement uses TRBV20-1 and TRBJ2-1; D remains ambiguous. The germline CDR1 and CDR2 sequences are DFQATT and SNEGSKA (reference sequence). V was shortened by 6 bases and J by 6 bases, with 9 bases between the two germline ends. The CDR3 runs 11 residues. This chain's CDR3 is CSAVGGNEQFF. The CDR3 region has the DNA TGCAGTGCAGTCGGTGGCAATGAGCAGTTCTTC.

The chain links TRBV9 to TRBJ1-5; D not resolved. V was cut by 0 bases and J by 3 bases, with 10 bases left in between. CDR3 length equals 15 residues. The germline gives CDR1 SGDLS, CDR2 YYNGEE. CDR3 protein: CASSVDGALNQPQHF. In DNA form, the CDR3 reads TGTGCCAGCAGCGTAGACGGAGCCCTCAATCAGCCCCAGCATTTT.

V and J are TRBV5-1 and TRBJ2-1; TRBD2 might be the D (6 bases). Germline V lookup: CDR1 SGHRS, CDR2 YFSETQ. The CDR3 loop spans 16 amino acids. Trimming removed 6 bases from V and 0 bases from J, with 16 bases in between. The CDR3 spells CASNPWAGSSYNEQFF. The CDR3 DNA reads as TGCGCCAGCAATCCTTGGGCGGGGAGCTCCTACAATGAGCAGTTCTTC. The entire variable domain, with the rest obtained from reference TRBV5-1 and TRBJ2-1, is as follows: KAGVTQTPRYLIKTRGQQVTLSCSPISGHRSVSWYQQTPGQGLQFLFEYFSETQRNKGNFPGRFSGRQFSNSRSEMNVSTLELGDSALYLCASNPWAGSSYNEQFFGPGTRLTVL.